This T cell receptor beta chain was sequenced for a study of T cells expressing NK-cell markers. Study-level background: Sorted CD3+CD56+NKG2C+, CD3+CD56+NKG2C- and CD3+CD56-NKG2C+ T cells supplied TCR beta repertoires. There were seven HCMV-seropositive donors and one seronegative donor among the eight sequenced. Study observations and caveats: Several of the donors carried dominant NKG2C+ clonotypes that took up about 1.0-7.0% of their CD8+ T cells.

The CDR3 has 14 residues. CDR1 SGHTA and CDR2 FQGTGA come from the germline V gene. A remark on this clonotype: What it recognizes is unknown.

Researchers built TCR beta cDNA using 5'RACE template switching with UMIs. TCRdb reprocessed the 5' RACE reads and stores each CDR3 protein as one record, lacking DNA. In all, the sample yields roughly 430,000 distinct CDR3 sequences. The receptor was derived from a woman aged 18 to 69 in good health. The chain combines TRBV7-3 with TRBJ2-3; TCRdb lists TRBD2, though no DNA is available to test this call. The specimen was blood T cells: a sorted CD56 or NKG2C T cell subset, CD4+ or CD8+ T cells, or bulk PBMC T cells (not recorded which). CDR3 loop: CASSALPEGDTQYF.